The sequence of this T cell receptor beta chain was determined in a study of blood T cell repertoires in COVID-19. About the study: Acute and convalescent COVID-19 specimens originated in the United States, Italy and Spain. PBMCs, B-cell-depleted T cells, or T cells were the source of the cDNA or gDNA that made up the material.

This clone was detected only once. V dropped 0 bases and J dropped 6; count of bases not matched to a gene: 15. The CDR3 has 18 amino acids. Germline CDR1 and CDR2: SGDLS and YYNGEE. In the source study's methods: Estimation of nucleated cell counts was performed using reference gene primer amplification. TCRdb's table, derived via immunoSEQ multiplex PCR, lists solely in-frame clones and lacks some. V and J calls and clone size are as listed in that table; D and trimming were resolved from the DNA. Of tens of thousands of clones in the sample, around 89% were seen once. The clonotype comes from a woman aged 80 or over with active COVID-19. V usage is TRBV9 and J usage is TRBJ2-1; 7 bases map to TRBD2. The sequenced material came from peripheral blood. The CDR3 sequence: CASSVEPLPSGQSNEQFF. CDR3 in DNA: TGTGCCAGCAGCGTAGAGCCCCTCCCTAGCGGCCAGAGCAATGAGCAGTTCTTC.